One sample yielded the 8 T cell receptor beta chains listed below, sequenced in a study of T cell responses to AZD1222 COVID-19 vaccine. Clones were read by immunoSEQ multiplex PCR, and TCRdb kept only the in-frame ones, dropping some. The data show more than 150,000 clones, with around 94% seen just once and more than 9% held by the top ten. This sample comprised peripheral blood, obtained on day 0 of AZD1222 vaccination. The receptor set was obtained from an adult in good health.

V gene TRBV6-5 combines with J gene TRBJ2-1; 8 positions match TRBD2. The CDR3 sequence is 14 residues long. CDR1 MNHEY and CDR2 SVGAGI come from the germline V gene. J gave up 0 bases and V 8 bases, and 3 bases lay outside the gene matches. The DNA for the CDR3 is TGTGCCAGCTTAGCGGGAAGCTCCTACAATGAGCAGTTCTTC. It specifies CASLAGSSYNEQFF.

With regard to this clone: The sample holds other DNA sequences that translate to the same CDR3. This sequence joins TRBV27 and TRBJ1-1, with D perhaps TRBD1 (5 bases). Germline loops: CDR1 MNHEY, CDR2 SMNVEV (reference sequence). The CDR3 consists of 13 residues. V was shortened by 2 bases and J by 2 bases, with 6 bases between the two germline ends. The CDR3, as DNA: TGTGCCAGCAGTTTAACAGGCAACACTGAAGCTTTCTTT. As protein: CASSLTGNTEAFF.

This clone occurred a few times. The chain recombines TRBV5-1 with TRBJ1-2, with TRBD1 matching 9 bases. Losses at the gene ends were 4 bases for V and 5 bases for J; bases not matched to a gene: 6. The CDR3 totals 14 residues. In germline, CDR1 is SGHRS, CDR2 YFSETQ. The CDR3 sequence: CASSPEGQGYGYTF. CDR3 DNA: TGCGCCAGCAGCCCCGAGGGACAGGGATATGGCTACACCTTC.

A remark on this clone: The same CDR3 also results from other DNA sequences found in this sample. V gene TRBV6-5 combines with J gene TRBJ2-7; D is undetermined. Germline-derived CDR1 and CDR2 are MNHEY and SVGAGI. Trimming shortened V by 5 bases and J by 4 bases, and 9 bases separated the two germline ends. This CDR3 has 12 residues. CDR3 DNA: TGTGCCAGCAGTCCGGACGGGTACGAGCAGTACGTC. Translating it yields CASSPDGYEQYV.

The chain couples TRBV5-4 to TRBJ1-6; 9 bases line up with TRBD1. Germline V gives CDR1 SGHNT, CDR2 YYREEE (reference sequence). The CDR3 consists of 16 residues. V lost 4 bases to trimming and J lost 12 bases; unmatched junction nucleotides: 14. CDR3: CASSPGTGSKNEPLHF. CDR3 in DNA: TGTGCCAGCAGCCCCGGGACAGGGTCAAAGAATGAACCCCTCCACTTT.

With respect to this clone: Other DNA sequences in the same sample also yield this CDR3. This chain joins TRBV28 and TRBJ1-2; 7 nucleotides agree with TRBD1. Germline trimming cut 3 bases from V and 1 base from J; bases unmatched to any gene: 5. The V gene's germline CDR1 is MDHEN and CDR2 SYDVKM. This CDR3 is 15 amino acids long. In DNA form, the CDR3 reads TGTGCCAGCAGTTTGTTCCCAGGGGGTAACTATGGCTACACCTTC. This sequence encodes CASSLFPGGNYGYTF.

This chain uses TRBV19 with TRBJ1-5, with TRBD1 identical over 8 bases. This CDR3 comprises 16 residues. The germline CDR1 and CDR2 sequences are LNHDA and SQIVND (reference sequence). The V gene end was trimmed by 6 bases and the J gene end by 2 bases; junction bases not matched to a gene: 9. CDR3 region: CASSQLQGAGNQPQHF. Written as DNA, the CDR3 is TGTGCCAGTAGCCAGCTCCAGGGGGCGGGCAATCAGCCCCAGCATTTT.

This clone was counted a few times. This same CDR3 is encoded by further DNA sequences in the sample. The chain carries TRBV7-2 and TRBJ1-5; D may be TRBD1 (5 bases). V lost 4 bases to trimming and J lost 2 bases, with 9 bases between them. The CDR3 extends over 14 amino acids. Germline CDR1 and CDR2: SGHTA and FQGNSA. The CDR3 bases are TGTGCCAGCAGCTCGAGAGGGGGCAATCAGCCCCAGCATTTT. It encodes CASSSRGGNQPQHF.